This T cell receptor beta chain is drawn from a study of blood T cell repertoires in COVID-19. The overall study: The United States, Italy and Spain supplied acute and convalescent COVID-19 samples.

Profiling relied on immunoSEQ multiplex PCR, and the TCRdb table lists in-frame clones only, not all of them. The sample has hundreds of thousands of clones, 80% to 95% seen once. During active infection, Seattle patients enrolled and were then monitored through disease. This receptor was taken from a man aged 55 to 69 with COVID-19, enrolled during active disease. Material: peripheral blood.

The CDR3 protein is CASRLAGGLNNEQFF. In nucleotides, the CDR3 is TGCGCCAGCAGGCTAGCGGGAGGGCTCAACAATGAGCAGTTCTTC. The chain links TRBV10-2 to TRBJ2-1; 12 bases match TRBD2. This CDR3 is 15 amino acids long. V trimming: 6 bases; J trimming: 5 bases; junction bases outside the gene matches: 5. Germline V gene lookup returns CDR1 WSHSY and CDR2 SAAADI.